These 9 T cell receptor beta chains originate from one sample sequenced in a study of Graves' ophthalmopathy and Graves' hyperthyroidism. RNA transcripts yielded amplified TCR beta CDR3 regions. First-round RT-PCR with HTBI primers preceded a second-round multiplex PCR. TCRdb fed the multiplex PCR reads into MiXCR, producing one record per CDR3 protein. The top ten hold roughly 46% of the sample, which has about 740,000 distinct CDR3 sequences, roughly 40% seen once. Sequenced material: peripheral blood. These TCRs come from an adult man with Graves' ophthalmopathy.

The rearrangement uses TRBV5-1 and TRBJ1-1; the match to TRBD1 covers 9 bases. CDR3 length: 15 amino acids. Trimming at V came to 4 bases and at J to 3 bases, leaving 7 bases not matched to a gene. The germline CDR1 and CDR2 sequences are SGHRS and YFSETQ. CDR3 nucleotide sequence: TGCGCCAGCAGCAACTACAGGGGGCTCGACACTGAAGCTTTCTTT. Amino acids: CASSNYRGLDTEAFF.

In the case of this clonotype: At one boundary the junction diverges from the germline segment, which might be a read error. V and J are TRBV24-1 and TRBJ1-5, with 9 bases lining up with TRBD1. CDR1 is KGHDR and CDR2 is SFDVKD in the germline V gene. The CDR3 loop spans 15 amino acids. The CDR3, as DNA: TGTGCCACCAGTGATCCTGGGACAGGGAAGACCGGGGAGCTGTTT. It translates to CATSDPGTGKTGELF.

This clonotype was observed a handful of times. The rearrangement uses TRBV9 and TRBJ1-3; a possible D gene is TRBD1 (5 bases). V lost 2 bases and J lost 0, with 12 bases in between. This CDR3 has 16 residues. CDR1 and CDR2 (germline): SGDLS, YYNGEE. The CDR3, as DNA: TGTGCCAGCAGCGTGGGACGGGACGTCTCTGGAAACACCATATATTTT. Translation gives CASSVGRDVSGNTIYF.

The chain is built from TRBV19 and TRBJ1-6; no firm D call. Germline V gene data show CDR1 as LNHDA and CDR2 as SQIVND (reference sequence). V lost 3 bases to trimming and J lost 0 bases, with 6 bases between them. The CDR3 runs 15 residues. CDR3 DNA sequence: TGTGCCAGTAGTATCAGCGGCTCCTATAATTCACCCCTCCACTTT. This sequence encodes CASSISGSYNSPLHF.

This clonotype came up a few times. The CDR3 DNA is TGTGCCAGCAGCCCCCTCCCGGGACAGGGACGCACTGAAGCTTTCTTT. Translated, it gives CASSPLPGQGRTEAFF. This sequence joins TRBV7-3 and TRBJ1-1; 9 bases fit TRBD1. The CDR3 sequence is 16 residues long. V shed 5 bases and J 4 bases; nucleotides not matched to a gene: 11. From germline, CDR1 is SGHTA and CDR2 FQGTGA.

The chain recombines TRBV20-1 with TRBJ2-2, with 11 bases lining up with TRBD1. Germline V gene lookup returns CDR1 DFQATT and CDR2 SNEGSKA (reference sequence). The CDR3 loop spans 16 amino acids. V was pared by 2 bases and J by 7 bases, with 9 bases of the junction left unmatched. CDR3 sequence (DNA): TGCAGTGCTAGAAGGACAGGGGGCCTAAGGAGCGGGGAGCTGTTTTTT. Amino acids: CSARRTGGLRSGELFF.

This chain links TRBV7-9 with TRBJ2-3; D gene uncertain. Trimming removed 3 bases at V and 5 bases at J, with 9 bases between. This CDR3 spans 13 amino acids. Germline V CDR1 and CDR2: SEHNR, FQNEAQ (reference sequence). CDR3 protein: CASSFLRGDTQYF. The CDR3 nucleotides are TGTGCCAGCAGCTTTCTTCGTGGAGATACGCAGTATTTT. The full variable domain, rest sourced from reference TRBV7-9 and TRBJ2-3, is DTGVSQNPRHKITKRGQNVTFRCDPISEHNRLYWYRQTLGQGPEFLTYFQNEAQLEKSRLLSDRFSAERPKGSFSTLEIQRTEQGDSAMYLCASSFLRGDTQYFGPGTRLTVL.

The rearrangement joins TRBV7-8 to TRBJ1-1; TRBD1 is a possible D gene (6 bases). Trimming stripped 5 bases from V and 5 bases from J, with 18 bases between. The CDR3 totals 15 residues. Germline V gives CDR1 SGHVS, CDR2 FQNEAQ. In DNA, the CDR3 is TGTGCCAGCAGCGAGGGGGGGGCCGCCCGGACTGAAGCTTTCTTT. It encodes CASSEGGAARTEAFF.

The chain couples TRBV19 to TRBJ1-6; a weak D match, TRBD1 (5 bases). V dropped 9 bases and J dropped 9 bases, with 21 bases sitting between them. The CDR3 runs 15 residues. Germline V CDR1 and CDR2: LNHDA, SQIVND (reference sequence). The CDR3 loop reads CASRVGWGSGSPLHF. Written as DNA, the CDR3 is TGTGCCAGCAGGGTTGGGTGGGGGTCTGGTTCACCCCTCCACTTT.